Below, 9 T cell receptor beta chains from the same sample are listed, as sequenced in a study of molecular identifiers for immune sequencing clone quantification. TCRdb redid the calling of the PCR reads with MiXCR, one entry per CDR3 protein. The sample records 490,000 or so distinct CDR3 sequences, around 25% being singletons. Sequencing was performed on naive CD8+ T cells from blood, with Jurkat cell RNA spiked in. Specified subset: FACS-sorted CD8+CD4-CCR7+CD45RA+ naive T cells. The receptors here all came from a human donor in good health. Some libraries in this study had Jurkat cell RNA spiked in.

With regard to this clonotype: A junction end diverges from the germline sequence, so it may reflect a read error. The chain is built from TRBV6-5 and TRBJ2-3, with 7 bases fitting TRBD2. The CDR3 loop spans 17 amino acids. From germline, CDR1 is MNHEY and CDR2 SVGAGI. DNA for the CDR3: TGTGCCGGCAGCAAAGCCGGGACTACCGTGGTTGGAGATACGCAGTATTTT. Translated, it gives CAGSKAGTTVVGDTQYF.

This clonotype showed up just once. Since a much larger clone is just one base distant, this may be a read error. This CDR3 is missing its conserved last phenylalanine or tryptophan, likely due to a read error. The V call is TRBV2, the J call TRBJ2-3; 10 positions match TRBD2. J was trimmed by 5 bases and V by 2 bases; bases with no gene match: 7. This CDR3 is built from 16 residues. In germline, CDR1 is SNHLY, CDR2 FYNNEI. Here the CDR3 reads CASSERAGGPVDTQYS. For the CDR3, the DNA is TGTGCCAGCAGTGAAAGAGCGGGGGGGCCGGTAGATACGCAGTATTCT.

Comments on this clonotype: A much larger clone lies a single base off, so this may be a read error. The genes are TRBV7-9 and TRBJ1-1, with a weak D call TRBD1 (5 bases). This CDR3 contains 12 residues. Germline lookup yields CDR1 SEHNR and CDR2 FQNEAQ (reference sequence). The CDR3 protein is CASSSDSAEASF. The CDR3 DNA is TGTGCCAGCAGCTCTGACAGCGCTGAAGCTTCCTTT.

This clonotype was found a few times. The chain is built from TRBV12-3 or TRBV12-4 and TRBJ1-5; D might be TRBD1 (6 bases). V lost 6 bases and J lost 7, with 19 bases in between. CDR3 length: 15 amino acids. CDR3 in DNA: TGTGCCAGCAGCCTAACCCAGGGGTATGGACAGCCCCAGCATTTT. This codes for CASSLTQGYGQPQHF.

V gene TRBV5-1 combines with J gene TRBJ2-7; D is perhaps TRBD1 or TRBD2 (5 bases each). CDR1 is SGHRS, CDR2 YFSETQ, per germline. Trimming stripped 3 bases from V and 0 bases from J, with 13 bases between. The CDR3 contains 15 residues. The CDR3 sequence: CASSSVTGPSYEQYF. The CDR3 DNA follows: TGCGCCAGCAGCTCCGTGACGGGACCCTCCTACGAGCAGTACTTC.

The CDR3 nucleotides are TGTGCCAGCAGCCGCATCGGGGAGGGGCCTGAAGCTTTCTTT. Translating it yields CASSRIGEGPEAFF. The J gene is TRBJ1-1, the V gene TRBV11-2; perhaps TRBD1 as D (5 bases). CDR1 is SGHAT, CDR2 FQNNGV, per germline. This CDR3 is built from 14 residues. Trimming took 5 bases from V and 6 from J, leaving 16 bases between them. The variable domain in full, completed from reference TRBV11-2 and TRBJ1-1, reads EAGVAQSPRYKIIEKRQSVAFWCNPISGHATLYWYQQILGQGPKLLIQFQNNGVVDDSQLPKDRFSAERLKGVDSTLKIQPAKLEDSAVYLCASSRIGEGPEAFFGQGTRLTVV.

This clonotype showed up just a few times. The J gene is TRBJ2-5, the V gene TRBV6-5; 7 bases map to TRBD1. The germline CDR1 and CDR2 sequences are MNHEY and SVGAGI. The CDR3 extends over 15 amino acids. J was trimmed by 1 base and V by 10 bases; bases with no gene match: 12. CDR3: CATQPGGAVQETQYF. As DNA, the CDR3 is TGTGCCACCCAACCAGGGGGAGCGGTCCAAGAGACCCAGTACTTC.

The chain recombines TRBV9 with TRBJ2-5; D may be TRBD1 or TRBD2 (5 bases each). V lost 4 bases and J lost 0, with 13 bases in between. The CDR3 runs 15 residues. The germline V gene encodes CDR1 SGDLS and CDR2 YYNGEE. CDR3: CASSIEGLYQETQYF. The CDR3 bases are TGTGCCAGCAGCATAGAGGGGTTGTACCAAGAGACCCAGTACTTC.

This clonotype turned up a few times. This chain joins TRBV7-9 and TRBJ2-2; D not resolved. The CDR3 has 17 residues. Germline V CDR1 and CDR2: SEHNR, FQNEAQ (reference sequence). V was cut by 5 bases and J by 4 bases, with 20 bases left in between. The DNA of the CDR3 is TGTGCCAGCAGCCGACGTGACATGGGCTTGGGCACCGGGGAGCTGTTTTTT. Its protein product is CASSRRDMGLGTGELFF.